This is a list of T cell receptor beta chains from one sample in a study of response to subunit inactivated influenza vaccine. Each CDR3 protein gets one entry after TCRdb re-called the RT-PCR reads with MiXCR. Among around 200,000 distinct CDR3 sequences, roughly an eighth were seen once, and the ten largest hold approximately 25%. The sequences come from CD8+ T cells sorted from PBMCs, collected 5 days after vaccination. The receptor source for this set is a man in his fifties who received an inactivated influenza vaccine. The CDR3 runs from the conserved cysteine through the conserved F or W. D genes are given only for firm matches. Clone size is not always given. Where it is, it says once, few, many or a class for expanded clones.

CASHSGTATGEQYF	TGTGCCAGCCACTCCGGGACAGCGACTGGCGAGCAGTACTTC	14	.	TRBD1	TRBJ2-7	TRBV2
CASSYKDTDTQYF	TGTGCCAGCAGTTACAAAGACACAGATACGCAGTATTTT	13	.	.	TRBJ2-3	TRBV6-5
CASSGTEYEQYF	TGTGCCAGCAGTGGCACAGAGTACGAGCAGTACTTC	12	few	.	TRBJ2-7	TRBV2
CASSFRPSGANVLTF	TGTGCCAGCAGCTTCCGTCCATCTGGGGCCAACGTCCTGACTTTC	15	.	.	TRBJ2-6	TRBV7-9
CASSSQGWSNQPQHF	TGTGCCAGCAGCTCACAGGGCTGGAGCAATCAGCCCCAGCATTTT	15	.	.	TRBJ1-5	TRBV7-2
CASSLSVGSSYEQYF	TGTGCCAGCAGTTTATCGGTCGGAAGTAGCTACGAGCAGTACTTC	15	.	.	TRBJ2-7	TRBV27
CASTLPGGATYEQYF	TGTGCCAGCACCCTACCAGGGGGGGCAACCTACGAGCAGTACTTC	15	many	.	TRBJ2-7	TRBV2
CASSWPTGTANNEQFF	TGTGCCAGCAGCTGGCCGACCGGGACGGCAAACAATGAGCAGTTCTTC	16	many	.	TRBJ2-1	TRBV5-5
CASSLPNREGLLYEQYF	TGTGCCAGCAGCTTACCGAATCGAGAGGGCCTTCTTTACGAGCAGTACTTC	17	once	.	TRBJ2-7	TRBV11-2
CASSSLAGDSTDTQYF	TGTGCCAGCAGTAGTCTAGCGGGGGATTCCACAGATACGCAGTATTTT	16	.	TRBD2	TRBJ2-3	TRBV28
CASSPRAQGYEQYF	TGTGCCAGCTCACCACGGGCACAGGGGTACGAGCAGTACTTC	14	many	TRBD1	TRBJ2-7	TRBV18
CASRRQDTSYNEQFF	TGTGCCAGCAGACGACAGGACACATCCTACAATGAGCAGTTCTTC	15	few	.	TRBJ2-1	TRBV6-1
CASSQDWLTYEQYF	TGTGCCAGCAGCCAAGATTGGTTAACATACGAGCAGTACTTC	14	.	.	TRBJ2-7	TRBV14
CASSHYLYRLGTGHPQETQYF	TGTGCCAGCAGCCACTATCTGTACCGCTTGGGGACAGGCCACCCCCAAGAGACCCAGTACTTC	21	few	TRBD1	TRBJ2-5	TRBV11-2
CASSYSSEKVEAFF	TGTGCCAGCAGTTACTCGAGCGAGAAGGTTGAAGCTTTCTTT	14	.	.	TRBJ1-1	TRBV6-2/TRBV6-3
CSARDSGSYNEQFF	TGCAGTGCTCGGGACTCAGGCTCCTACAATGAGCAGTTCTTC	14	.	.	TRBJ2-1	TRBV20-1
CAWSGRVLLFEQFF	TGTGCCTGGAGTGGTAGGGTGCTCCTCTTTGAGCAGTTCTTC	14	.	.	TRBJ2-1	TRBV30
CASRTHRGIRDTEAFF	TGTGCCAGCAGAACCCATAGGGGTATTCGGGACACTGAAGCTTTCTTT	16	many	.	TRBJ1-1	TRBV28
CASSLGVTEAFF	TGTGCCAGCAGCTTGGGGGTCACTGAAGCTTTCTTT	12	many	.	TRBJ1-1	TRBV7-9
CASSQEVASGSTDTQYF	TGCGCCAGCAGCCAAGAGGTGGCTAGCGGGAGCACAGATACGCAGTATTTT	17	.	TRBD2	TRBJ2-3	TRBV4-1
CASSQRTGSTDTQYF	TGTGCCAGCAGCCAGCGGACAGGGAGCACAGATACGCAGTATTTT	15	few	TRBD1	TRBJ2-3	TRBV14
CASSQEVVRAEQFF	TGCGCCAGCAGCCAAGAGGTAGTTCGGGCGGAGCAGTTCTTC	14	many	.	TRBJ2-1	TRBV4-1
CASSLALRLPWTGSGEDTEAFF	TGTGCCAGCAGCTTAGCATTAAGACTTCCATGGACAGGCTCTGGGGAAGACACTGAAGCTTTCTTT	22	many	TRBD1	TRBJ1-1	TRBV7-2
CSVGTWGEQYF	TGCAGCGTTGGGACCTGGGGGGAGCAGTACTTC	11	.	.	TRBJ2-7	TRBV29-1
CASSLGTTTYNEQFF	TGTGCCAGCAGCTTGGGGACAACAACCTACAATGAGCAGTTCTTC	15	.	.	TRBJ2-1	TRBV7-6